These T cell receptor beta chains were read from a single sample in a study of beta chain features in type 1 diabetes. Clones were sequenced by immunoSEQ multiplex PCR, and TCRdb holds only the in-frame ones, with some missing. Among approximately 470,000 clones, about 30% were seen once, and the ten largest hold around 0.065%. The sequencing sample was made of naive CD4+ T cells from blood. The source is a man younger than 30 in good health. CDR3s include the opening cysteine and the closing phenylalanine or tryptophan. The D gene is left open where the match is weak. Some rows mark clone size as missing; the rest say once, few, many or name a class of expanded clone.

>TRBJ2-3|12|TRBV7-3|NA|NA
TGTGCCAGCAGCTCACAGGGAGGAACGCAGTATTTT
CASSSQGGTQYF
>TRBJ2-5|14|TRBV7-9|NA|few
TGTGCCAGCAGCTTAGCGGGGGTCGAAGAGACCCAGTACTTC
CASSLAGVEETQYF
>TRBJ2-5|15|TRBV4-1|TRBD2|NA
TGCGCCAGCAGCCCTGGGAGGGCCCGGGGGGAGACCCAGTACTTC
CASSPGRARGETQYF
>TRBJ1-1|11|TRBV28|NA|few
TGTGCCAGCAGTTTGGGGGCTAAAGCTTTCTTT
CASSLGAKAFF
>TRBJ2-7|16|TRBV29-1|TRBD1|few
TGCAGCGTTGATCGGATTGGTCGGCAGGGGGCTTACGAGCAGTACTTC
CSVDRIGRQGAYEQYF
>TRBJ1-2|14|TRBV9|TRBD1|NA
TGTGCCAGCAGCCCCGGGACAGCTAACTATGGCTACACCTTC
CASSPGTANYGYTF
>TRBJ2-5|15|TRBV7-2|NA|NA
TGTGCCAGCAGCTTAGTGGGGCAGGTCCAAGAGACCCAGTACTTC
CASSLVGQVQETQYF
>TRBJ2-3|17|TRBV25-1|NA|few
TGTGCCAGCAGTGATCGTAAGCGGTTGACTAGCACAGATACGCAGTATTTT
CASSDRKRLTSTDTQYF
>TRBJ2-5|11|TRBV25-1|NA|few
TGTGCCAGCAAGGGGCTCGAGACCCAGTACTTC
CASKGLETQYF
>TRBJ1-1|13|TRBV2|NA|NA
TGTGCCAGCAGAGAGACCCCGAACACTGAAGCTTTCTTT
CASRETPNTEAFF
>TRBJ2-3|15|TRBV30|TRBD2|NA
TGTGCCTGGAGTCCGGCTAGCGGATTCACAGATACGCAGTATTTT
CAWSPASGFTDTQYF
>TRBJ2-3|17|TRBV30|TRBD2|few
TGTGCCTGGAGTGCCTACGTTTCTCTAGCGGGAGTAAATACGCAGTATTTT
CAWSAYVSLAGVNTQYF
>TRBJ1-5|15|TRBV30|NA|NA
TGTGCCTGGAGCCTATCAGGGGTGATTAATCAGCCCCAGCATTTT
CAWSLSGVINQPQHF
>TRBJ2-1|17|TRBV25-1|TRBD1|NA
TGTGCCAGCAGTGAATATGGAATCGGGACAGGGAGGAATGAGCAGTTCTTC
CASSEYGIGTGRNEQFF
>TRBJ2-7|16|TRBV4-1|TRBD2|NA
TGCGCCAGCAGCCAAGTGAGGACTAGCGGGGTCTACGAGCAGTACTTC
CASSQVRTSGVYEQYF
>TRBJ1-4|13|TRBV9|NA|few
TGTGCCAGCAGCGTGGCGGTGGATGAAAAACTGTTTTTT
CASSVAVDEKLFF
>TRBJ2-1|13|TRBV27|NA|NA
TGTGCCAGCAGTCGCGTCGTGGGGGGTGAGCAGTTCTTC
CASSRVVGGEQFF
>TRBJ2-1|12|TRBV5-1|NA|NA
TGCGCCAGCAGCACAGAGTACAATGAGCAGTTCTTC
CASSTEYNEQFF
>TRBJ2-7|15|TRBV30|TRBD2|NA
TGTGCCTGGAGTGTACAGCTAGCGGGAGCCTACGAGCAGTACTTC
CAWSVQLAGAYEQYF
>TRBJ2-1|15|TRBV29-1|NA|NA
TGCAGCGTTGTAGGGCTCCCGAGCTCCTACAATGAGCAGTTCTTC
CSVVGLPSSYNEQFF
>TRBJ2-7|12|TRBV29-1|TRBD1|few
TGCAGCGTTGATCAGGGGGCGGTCGAGCAGTACTTC
CSVDQGAVEQYF
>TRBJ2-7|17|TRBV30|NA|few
TGTGCCTGGAGTGTACCTCCCGGCGGGACCACTTCCTACGAGCAGTACTTC
CAWSVPPGGTTSYEQYF
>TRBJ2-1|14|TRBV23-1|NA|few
TGCGCCAGGGCGCGGGATCCGTCCTACAATGAGCAGTTCTTC
CARARDPSYNEQFF
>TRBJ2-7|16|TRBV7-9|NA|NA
TGTGCCAGCAGCTTAGGACAGTCGTCTAGCTCCTACGAGCAGTACTTC
CASSLGQSSSSYEQYF
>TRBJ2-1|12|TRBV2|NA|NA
TGTGCCAGCATGGCAGGGGTGTTTGAGCAGTTCTTC
CASMAGVFEQFF
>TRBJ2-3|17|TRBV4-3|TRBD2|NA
TGCGCCAGCAGCCAAGAGATGACTAGCGGGATAATTGGTACGCAGTATTTT
CASSQEMTSGIIGTQYF
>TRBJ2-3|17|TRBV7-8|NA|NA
TGTGCCAGCAGCTTACGTAGGTGGCTCGGGGAAGGAGATACGCAGTATTTT
CASSLRRWLGEGDTQYF
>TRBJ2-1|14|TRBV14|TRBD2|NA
TGTGCCAGCAGCCCCAGGGCGGGAGTAGGGGAGCAGTTCTTC
CASSPRAGVGEQFF
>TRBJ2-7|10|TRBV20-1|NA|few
TGCAGTGCTAGAGATGGTGAGGCCAACTTC
CSARDGEANF
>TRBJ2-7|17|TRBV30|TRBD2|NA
TGTGCCTGGAGTTCCGAGCGGACTAGCGGGAGGAGGCACGAGCAGTACTTC
CAWSSERTSGRRHEQYF
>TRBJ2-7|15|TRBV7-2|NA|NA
TGTGCCAGCAGATCAAGGCCTGGCAGCTCCTACGAGCAGTACTTC
CASRSRPGSSYEQYF
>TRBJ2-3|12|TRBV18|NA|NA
TGTGCCAGCTCACAAGCGCTTGATACGCAGTATTTT
CASSQALDTQYF
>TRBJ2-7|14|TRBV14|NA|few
TGTGCCAGCAGCCAGCGGGGACTTTCCTACGAGCAGTACTTC
CASSQRGLSYEQYF